This T cell receptor beta chain was captured in a study of T cell responses to AZD1222 COVID-19 vaccine. The germline CDR1 and CDR2 sequences are DFQATT and SNEGSKA (reference sequence). This CDR3 comprises 15 residues. V was shortened by 3 bases and J by 3 bases, with 17 bases between the two germline ends. Profiled with immunoSEQ multiplex PCR; TCRdb holds only in-frame clones, not every one. This repertoire shows 140,000 to 150,000 clones, around nine tenths found once; its top ten account for around 5.2%. The clonotype was recovered from an adult in good health. The V gene is TRBV20-1, the J gene TRBJ1-2, with D perhaps matching TRBD1 (5 bases). The sample was peripheral blood, taken on day 0 of AZD1222 vaccination. CDR3 in DNA: TGCAGTGCTAGTGTATCCGGGGGGGTTGACTATGGCTACACCTTC. This codes for CSASVSGGVDYGYTF.